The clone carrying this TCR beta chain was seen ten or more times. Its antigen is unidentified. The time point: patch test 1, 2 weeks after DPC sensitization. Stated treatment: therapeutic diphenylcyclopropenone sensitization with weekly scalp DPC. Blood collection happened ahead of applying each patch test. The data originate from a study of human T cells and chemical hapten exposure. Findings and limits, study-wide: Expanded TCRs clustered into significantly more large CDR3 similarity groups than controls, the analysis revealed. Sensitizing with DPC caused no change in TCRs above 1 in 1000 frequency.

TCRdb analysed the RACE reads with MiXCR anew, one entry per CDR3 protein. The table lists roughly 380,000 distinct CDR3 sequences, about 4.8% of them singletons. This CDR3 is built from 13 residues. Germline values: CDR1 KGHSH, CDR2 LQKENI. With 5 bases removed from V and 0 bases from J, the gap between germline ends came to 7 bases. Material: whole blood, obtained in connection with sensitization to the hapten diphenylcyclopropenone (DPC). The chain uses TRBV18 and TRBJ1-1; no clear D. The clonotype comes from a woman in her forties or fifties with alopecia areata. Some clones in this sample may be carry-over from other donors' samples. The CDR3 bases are TGTGCCAGCTCAGATGTTTTGAACACTGAAGCTTTCTTT. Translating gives CASSDVLNTEAFF.